A selection of T cell receptor beta chains follows, all from one sample in a study of Ad26.COV2.S vaccination and SARS-CoV-2 variants. The protocol was immunoSEQ multiplex PCR, while the TCRdb copy is restricted to in-frame clones and leaves out a portion. The table has 400,000 or so clones, 80% to 90% seen once. This material consisted of peripheral blood, taken in a trial of Ad26.COV2.S vaccine versus placebo. The receptors originated from a person aged 18-65 years who received the Ad26.COV2.S COVID-19 vaccine or a placebo. CDR3s include the opening cysteine and the closing phenylalanine or tryptophan. Each record gives: clone size, J gene, D gene, V gene, CDR3 DNA, CDR3 protein. A D gene is named only where the DNA matches it firmly. Clone size is shown for a subset of rows, as once, few, many or a class of expanded clone.

.	TRBJ2-7	.	TRBV6-2/TRBV6-3	TGTGCCAGCAGTACCTCAGACAGGCCCTACGAGCAGTACTTC	CASSTSDRPYEQYF
.	TRBJ2-1	TRBD2	TRBV6-2/TRBV6-3	TGTGCCAGCAGCAGACTAGCGGGGGGAGGGGGTGAGCAGTTCTTC	CASSRLAGGGGEQFF
.	TRBJ2-1	.	TRBV18	TGTGCCAGCTCACCAGGGGCGTCTGAGCAGTTCTTC	CASSPGASEQFF
.	TRBJ1-1	.	TRBV4-1	TGCGCCAGCAGCCAAGACGGAGGTTGGGCCACTGAAGCTTTCTTT	CASSQDGGWATEAFF
.	TRBJ1-1	.	TRBV19	TGTGCCAGTAGTATAGCCCAAAACACTGAAGCTTTCTTT	CASSIAQNTEAFF
.	TRBJ2-2	TRBD1	TRBV19	TGTGCCACCCACACCGGACAGGGATCTTCAAACACCGGGGAGCTGTTTTTT	CATHTGQGSSNTGELFF
.	TRBJ2-1	TRBD2	TRBV5-4	TGTGCCAGCAGCTTGGATGGGAGCGGGGGGGCGAATGAGCAGTTCTTC	CASSLDGSGGANEQFF
.	TRBJ2-3	TRBD2	TRBV5-4	TGTGCCAGCAGCAAACCGACTAGCGGGGGAACTAGCACAGATACGCAGTATTTT	CASSKPTSGGTSTDTQYF
.	TRBJ2-5	.	TRBV5-4	TGTGCCAGCAGCTTGTCTTCCGGACAAGAGACCCAGTACTTC	CASSLSSGQETQYF
.	TRBJ1-5	TRBD1	TRBV2	TGTGCCAGCAGGGAAACAGGGGCGATAGGCAATCAGCCCCAGCATTTT	CASRETGAIGNQPQHF
.	TRBJ2-7	.	TRBV3-1/TRBV3-2	TGTGCCAGCGGGGGAAGGGGGTACTACGAGCAGTACTTC	CASGGRGYYEQYF
.	TRBJ1-1	.	TRBV5-5	TGTGCCAGCAGCCGAGAATCCGGGACCGGGAGGTTCCGAGACACTGAAGCTTTCTTT	CASSRESGTGRFRDTEAFF
.	TRBJ2-2	.	TRBV5-4	TGTGCCAGCAGCAACCCGGGGACTCCCGGGGAGCTGTTTTTT	CASSNPGTPGELFF
once	TRBJ1-2	TRBD1	TRBV20-1	TGCAGTCCCGGGGACAGGGGCGGCTACACCTTC	CSPGDRGGYTF
few	TRBJ2-2	TRBD1	TRBV19	TGTGCCAGTAGTGCCGGGACAGGGTATTCCGGGGAGCTGTTTTTT	CASSAGTGYSGELFF
.	TRBJ1-1	.	TRBV19	TGTGCCAGTAGAGTGGGGGGGCTTATGAACACTGAAGCTTTCTTT	CASRVGGLMNTEAFF
once	TRBJ2-3	TRBD2	TRBV11-2	TGTGCCAGCAGCTTAGGTTCAGCGGGGGTAAACACAGATACGCAGTATTTT	CASSLGSAGVNTDTQYF
.	TRBJ2-1	.	TRBV18	TGTGCCAGCTCACCACGGAGTAGCGCCGACAATGAGCAGTTCTTC	CASSPRSSADNEQFF
.	TRBJ1-5	.	TRBV6-2/TRBV6-3	TGTGCCAGCAGTTACACCGGGACGGTCTTCAATCCCCAGCATTTT	CASSYTGTVFNPQHF
once	TRBJ1-1	.	TRBV6-5	TGTGCCAGCAGTACGGAGGCTGAAGCTTTCTTT	CASSTEAEAFF
.	TRBJ2-2	TRBD1	TRBV5-1	TGCGCCAGCAGGGGGGACAGGGCGAACACCGGGGAGCTGTTTTTT	CASRGDRANTGELFF
few	TRBJ2-7	.	TRBV3-1/TRBV3-2	TGTGCCAGCAGCCGGTCACAGGACTACGAGCAGTACTTC	CASSRSQDYEQYF
.	TRBJ2-3	.	TRBV19	TGTGCCAGTAGTCCGAGCACAGATACGCAGTATTTT	CASSPSTDTQYF
.	TRBJ1-4	.	TRBV7-8	TGTGCCAGCAGCTTACTCTCTGTAGAGTCGTATGAAAAACTGTTTTTT	CASSLLSVESYEKLFF
.	TRBJ2-1	TRBD1	TRBV9	TGTGCCAGCAGCGCACAGGGGCCCCACTACAATGAGCAGTTCTTC	CASSAQGPHYNEQFF
.	TRBJ2-3	TRBD2	TRBV3-1/TRBV3-2	TGTGCCAGCAGCCGCTTTCGCGGGGGGGCGACAGATACGCAGTATTTT	CASSRFRGGATDTQYF
.	TRBJ2-3	TRBD2	TRBV3-1/TRBV3-2	TGTGCCAGCAGCCAAGGCCTAGCGGGGAGACAAGTTACAGATACGCAGTATTTT	CASSQGLAGRQVTDTQYF
once	TRBJ1-5	.	TRBV4-2	TGTGCCAGCAGCCAAGAGCAAGTATACAATCAGCCCCAGCATTTT	CASSQEQVYNQPQHF
once	TRBJ2-5	TRBD1	TRBV7-7	TGTGCCAGCAGCTTAGGTAGGGGGCGCGAGGAGACCCAGTACTTC	CASSLGRGREETQYF
.	TRBJ2-1	TRBD2	TRBV5-1	TGCGCCAGCAGCTTGGGTCTAGCGGGGGAGGATGAGCAGTTCTTC	CASSLGLAGEDEQFF
.	TRBJ2-2	TRBD1	TRBV23-1	TGCGCCAGCACTGGCCACAGGGGCCTAAAGAGGCGGGAGCTGTTTTTT	CASTGHRGLKRRELFF
.	TRBJ1-1	.	TRBV4-1	TGCGCCAGCAGCCAATTCTCGGGGAGCACTGAAGCTTTCTTT	CASSQFSGSTEAFF
once	TRBJ2-5	.	TRBV2	TGTGCCAGCAGTGGAAGGGAGGAAGAGACCCAGTACTTC	CASSGREEETQYF
.	TRBJ1-2	TRBD1	TRBV18	TGTGCCAGCTCACCTCCCCCACCAGGGACAGACTATGGCTACACCTTC	CASSPPPPGTDYGYTF
.	TRBJ2-3	.	TRBV5-1	TGCGCCAGCAGCTTGACCACAGATACGCAGTATTTT	CASSLTTDTQYF